What follows are 28 T cell receptor beta chains derived from one specimen sequenced in a study of T cell clonality in common variable immunodeficiency. Only in-frame clones appear in the TCRdb table, and some are missing; sequencing was by immunoSEQ multiplex PCR. The table lists 35,000 or so clones, with no singletons. Input material: peripheral blood mononuclear cells. Receptor source: a person between 18 and 70 years old in good health.

This clone was counted at least ten times. The read falls 3 residues short of the CDR3 end, and the missing part is taken from the germline J gene. The genes are TRBV5-1 and TRBJ1-2; a possible D gene is TRBD1 (6 bases). V lost 4 bases to trimming and J lost 3 bases, with 16 bases between them. CDR1 SGHRS and CDR2 YFSETQ come from the germline V gene. The CDR3 extends over 15 amino acids. CDR3 DNA (partial): TGCGCCAGCAGCACCACAGGGAGATTGTACTATGGC. It is translated as CASSTTGRLYYG. The CDR3 in its entirety is CASSTTGRLYYGYTF.

This clone has ten or more counts. Coverage ceases 3 residues before the CDR3 finishes, and the germline J gene fills in the end. This chain connects TRBV14 to TRBJ1-2; 7 bases match TRBD1. The CDR3 is 17 residues long. Trimming removed 4 bases from V and 0 bases from J; junction bases left unmatched: 11. CDR1 SGHDN and CDR2 FVKESK come from the germline V gene. The CDR3 here is CASSRSSRDRPNYGYTF. CDR3 DNA (partial): TGTGCCAGCAGCCGATCAAGCCGGGACAGACCTAACTATGGC.

This clone showed up just a few times. The read finishes 3 residues shy of the CDR3 end, and the germline J gene is used to complete it. This chain uses TRBV11-1 with TRBJ2-5; tentatively, D is TRBD2 (6 bases). This CDR3 comprises 15 residues. Germline CDR1 and CDR2: SGHAT and FQDESV (reference sequence). Trimming cost V 5 bases and J 5 bases, with 18 bases left between them. CDR3 DNA (partial): TGTGCCAGCAGCCCCCCCCTGACTAGTTGGGAGACC. It codes for CASSPPLTSWET. The CDR3 in its entirety is CASSPPLTSWETQYF.

This clone has a count of ten or more. Partial CDR3 DNA: TGCGCCAGCAGCTACACCTCAGGACAGGGGGACTATGGC. Translating it yields CASSYTSGQGDYG. The complete CDR3 protein is CASSYTSGQGDYGYTF. The chain employs TRBV5-1 and TRBJ1-2, with 10 positions matching TRBD1. Coverage ceases 3 residues before the CDR3 finishes, and the germline J gene fills in the end. V lost 3 bases, J lost 3 bases, and 8 bases stayed unmatched. Germline V gene data show CDR1 as SGHRS and CDR2 as YFSETQ. This CDR3 region has 16 residues.

This clone was counted at least ten times. The sequenced fragment ends 3 residues before the CDR3 boundary, so the rest is inferred from the germline J gene. J is TRBJ2-4 and V is TRBV28; D is uncertain. Germline values: CDR1 MDHEN, CDR2 SYDVKM. This CDR3 contains 16 residues. Trimming removed 6 bases at V and 0 bases at J, with 15 bases between. CDR3 DNA, as far as it was read: TGTGCCAGCAGCCCCATAGCTGCGCTAGCCAAAAACATT. This codes for CASSPIAALAKNI. The whole CDR3 is CASSPIAALAKNIQYF. The variable domain in full, with the rest retrieved from reference TRBV28 and TRBJ2-4, is DVKVTQSSRYLVKRTGEKVFLECVQDMDHENMFWYRQDPGLGLRLIYFSYDVKMKEKGDIPEGYSVSREKKERFSLILESASTNQTSMYLCASSPIAALAKNIQYFGAGTRLSVL.

This clone was seen repeatedly, ten times or more. The missing CDR3 end, 3 residues past where the read stops, is filled in from the germline J gene. This sequence joins TRBV19 and TRBJ2-7, with D perhaps TRBD1 (6 bases). V lost 3 bases, J lost 6 bases, and 15 bases lay in between. Germline-derived CDR1 and CDR2 are LNHDA and SQIVND (reference sequence). The CDR3 loop spans 14 amino acids. Incomplete CDR3 DNA: TGTGCCAGTAGTATGGGGGCCACCTGGAGCGAG. Translated, it gives CASSMGATWSE. The full CDR3 sequence reads CASSMGATWSEQYF.

This clone has a count of ten or more. The CDR3 bases that were read are TGTGCCAGCTCTCCCGGGGACAGGGGATTTGAGACC. As protein: CASSPGDRGFET. In full, the CDR3 reads CASSPGDRGFETQYF. The V gene is TRBV18, the J gene TRBJ2-5; 10 bases are a match to TRBD1. The CDR3 end is not reached by the read, which stops 3 residues before it; the germline J gene fills it in. This CDR3 is built from 15 residues. The germline CDR1 and CDR2 sequences are KGHSH and LQKENI. The V segment lost 6 bases and the J segment 5 bases; nucleotides outside the gene matches: 9.

This clone has ten or more counts. Read sequence stops 3 residues before the CDR3 end, and the germline J gene provides the missing end. This sequence joins TRBV20-1 and TRBJ2-1, with 8 bases that match TRBD2. Trimming cost V 1 base and J 2 bases; bases outside gene matches: 4. Per germline, CDR1 DFQATT and CDR2 SNEGSKA (reference sequence). This CDR3 contains 15 residues. The sequenced CDR3 bases are TGCAGTGCTAGAGGTAGCGGGATAACCTACAATGAG. This translates into CSARGSGITYNE. The whole CDR3 protein is CSARGSGITYNEQFF.

This clone was detected many times. The CDR3 end lies 3 residues beyond the end of the read and is filled in from the germline J gene. The chain recombines TRBV6-1 with TRBJ1-2; 8 bases match TRBD1. Germline values: CDR1 MNHNS, CDR2 SASEGT. The CDR3 is 14 residues long. The CDR3 sequence is CASSEAPQGASYTF. CDR3 DNA (partial): TGTGCCAGCAGTGAAGCTCCCCAGGGGGCCAGC.

With respect to this clone: The read is 3 residues too short to cover the CDR3 end, so that end is filled in from the germline J gene. This chain links TRBV25-1 with TRBJ1-4; weak D call: TRBD1 (5 bases). V lost 5 bases and J 6 bases, leaving 16 bases between the germline ends. The CDR3 is 15 amino acids. Germline CDR1 and CDR2: MGHDK and SYGVNS. The DNA read from the CDR3 is TGTGCCAGCAGTCCGGGACTGCGGAACGATGAAAAA. It yields the protein CASSPGLRNDEK. The full-length CDR3 reads as CASSPGLRNDEKLFF.

This clone was recorded at least ten times. Sequencing ends 3 residues short of the CDR3 end; the germline J gene provides the rest. This rearrangement joins TRBV19 to TRBJ1-1; a possible D gene is TRBD1 (5 bases). The CDR3 spans 15 residues. V dropped 3 bases and J dropped 1 base, with 12 bases sitting between them. Germline CDR1 is LNHDA and CDR2 is SQIVND (reference sequence). The CDR3 region is CASSIPRGRNTEAFF. The CDR3 bases that were read are TGTGCCAGTAGTATCCCGAGGGGCAGGAACACTGAA.

This clone came up many times. The CDR3 region is CSAGQTNTGELFF. The sequenced part of the CDR3 DNA is TGCAGCGCCGGACAGACGAACACCGGGGAG. V usage is TRBV29-1 and J usage is TRBJ2-2, with D possibly TRBD1 on 6 matching bases. The read finishes 3 residues shy of the CDR3 end, and the germline J gene is used to complete it. The CDR3 totals 13 residues. CDR1 is SQVTM, CDR2 ANQGSEA, per germline. Trimming pared 7 bases from V and 0 bases from J, leaving 9 bases between.

This clone was counted at least ten times. Read coverage stops 3 residues before the CDR3 terminus; the germline J gene supplies the remainder. V gene TRBV5-1 combines with J gene TRBJ2-2; TRBD2 might be the D (7 bases). This CDR3 has 17 amino acids. The germline V and J ends were trimmed by 2 bases and 0 bases, with 14 bases remaining between them. Germline CDR1 and CDR2: SGHRS and YFSETQ. The CDR3 is CASSLWGGLSNTGELFF. The CDR3 bases that were read are TGCGCCAGCAGCTTATGGGGGGGGCTCTCGAACACCGGGGAG.

The sample holds many counts of this clone. The read terminates 3 residues ahead of where the CDR3 ends, so the germline J gene completes it. The chain uses TRBV28 and TRBJ2-5, with 9 bases fitting TRBD2. CDR3 size: 16 residues. Germline V gene data show CDR1 as MDHEN and CDR2 as SYDVKM. V lost 3 bases and J lost 0; bases outside the gene matches: 5. The part of the CDR3 DNA that was read is TGTGCCAGCAGTTTGGGCGGGAGGGCCTACCAAGAGACC. Translating gives CASSLGGRAYQET. The whole CDR3 sequence is CASSLGGRAYQETQYF.

This clone was found many times. The read comes to an end 3 residues before the CDR3 does, leaving the germline J gene to fill in the end. The chain joins TRBV20-1 to TRBJ2-1; D call uncertain. This CDR3 region has 15 residues. V was clipped by 0 bases and J by 2 bases, with 11 bases between them. Germline loops: CDR1 DFQATT, CDR2 SNEGSKA (reference sequence). The CDR3 DNA, read in part, is TGCAGTGCTAGAGATAGAAGTTCCCCCTACAATGAG. It is translated as CSARDRSSPYNE. The whole CDR3 region reads CSARDRSSPYNEQFF.

This clone was counted many times. The missing CDR3 end, 3 residues past where the read stops, is filled in from the germline J gene. This chain uses TRBV18 with TRBJ2-7; D not certain. V lost 0 bases, J lost 3 bases, and 6 bases lay in between. Looked up from germline, CDR1 is KGHSH and CDR2 is LQKENI. The length of the CDR3 is 13 residues. This CDR3 reads CASSPPGGYEQYF. CDR3 DNA, as far as it was read: TGTGCCAGCTCACCACCCGGCGGCTACGAG.

This clone has at least ten counts. The CDR3 end is not reached by the read, which stops 3 residues before it; the germline J gene fills it in. This chain uses TRBV5-1 with TRBJ2-3, with 15 bases matching TRBD2. Trimming took 4 bases from V and 4 from J; bases not matched to a gene: 7. Germline V gene sequence: CDR1 SGHRS, CDR2 YFSETQ. This CDR3 is 17 amino acids long. The CDR3 protein is CASSPGLAGGPADTQYF. CDR3 DNA (partial): TGCGCCAGCAGCCCTGGACTAGCGGGAGGGCCTGCAGATACG.

This clone appeared many times. From the germline J gene comes the end of the CDR3, since the read stops 3 residues before it. The chain joins TRBV24-1 to TRBJ2-2; 7 bases are shared with TRBD2. Unmatched junction bases numbered 8, after V lost 6 bases and J lost 2 bases. This CDR3 has 16 residues. Germline V gene data show CDR1 as KGHDR and CDR2 as SFDVKD. The CDR3 loop reads CATSTRGRGNTGELFF. The DNA read from the CDR3 is TGTGCCACCAGTACTCGGGGGAGGGGAAACACCGGGGAG.

Details on this clone: Read data end 3 residues before the CDR3 end; the end is taken from the germline J gene. The chain carries TRBV10-2 and TRBJ2-1; the D is unclear. V dropped 4 bases and J dropped 4 bases, with 8 bases sitting between them. CDR3 length: 13 residues. Germline CDR1 is WSHSY and CDR2 is SAAADI. CDR3 sequence reads: CASSGTRYNEQFF. The part of the CDR3 DNA that was read is TGCGCCAGCAGTGGCACGAGGTACAATGAG.

This clone occurred many times. The read gets to within 3 residues of the CDR3 end, and the germline J gene fills in the rest. This sequence joins TRBV18 and TRBJ2-1, with a weak D call TRBD2 (6 bases). Trimming removed 8 bases from V and 5 bases from J, with 13 bases in between. The CDR3 has 13 amino acids. Germline CDR1 and CDR2: KGHSH and LQKENI. The CDR3 loop is CASTGLSDNEQFF. The CDR3 bases that were read are TGTGCCAGCACGGGACTCTCAGACAATGAG. Variable domain in full (rest from reference TRBV18 and TRBJ2-1): NAGVMQNPRHLVRRRGQEARLRCSPMKGHSHVYWYRQLPEEGLKFMVYLQKENIIDESGMPKERFSAEFPKEGPSILRIQQVVRGDSAAYFCASTGLSDNEQFFGPGTRLTVL.

This clone showed up many times. The read halts 3 residues ahead of the CDR3 end, with the missing end drawn from the germline J gene. The chain carries TRBV5-6 and TRBJ2-7, with D uncertain. This CDR3 contains 13 residues. V lost 3 bases and J lost 5, with 12 bases in between. Germline CDR1 reads SGHDT; CDR2 reads YYEEEE. CDR3 region: CASSYQDRNEQYF. The covered CDR3 bases are TGTGCCAGCAGCTACCAGGATAGGAACGAG.

This clone was counted many times. The read gets to within 3 residues of the CDR3 end, and the germline J gene fills in the rest. This chain links TRBV20-1 with TRBJ2-1; maybe TRBD1 (7 bases). From germline, CDR1 is DFQATT and CDR2 SNEGSKA (reference sequence). The germline V and J ends were trimmed by 6 bases and 6 bases, with 18 bases remaining between them. This CDR3 region has 14 residues. CDR3 sequence: CSATQGGWPNEQFF. The CDR3 DNA, read in part, is TGCAGTGCCACCCAGGGGGGCTGGCCCAATGAG.

At least ten counts were recorded for this clone. From the germline J gene comes the end of the CDR3, since the read stops 3 residues before it. V gene TRBV7-9 combines with J gene TRBJ2-3; 8 bases are shared with TRBD2. The CDR3 covers 15 residues. Germline CDR1 reads SEHNR; CDR2 reads FQNEAQ (reference sequence). Trimming cost V 2 bases and J 6 bases; bases outside gene matches: 7. The CDR3 reads CASSLSGSETDTQYF. The CDR3 DNA, read in part, is TGTGCCAGCAGCTTAAGCGGGAGTGAAACGGATACG.

This clone was recorded many times. The CDR3 end falls 3 residues outside the read, so it is completed with the germline J gene. The chain combines TRBV14 with TRBJ1-1, with D uncertain. V lost 1 base and J lost 0, with 9 bases in between. The V gene's germline CDR1 is SGHDN and CDR2 FVKESK. The CDR3 runs 15 residues. CDR3 region: CASSQGKALNTEAFF. The sequenced part of the CDR3 DNA is TGTGCCAGCAGCCAAGGTAAAGCCTTGAACACTGAA.

In its sample, this clone was seen many times. Sequencing ends 3 residues short of the CDR3 end; the germline J gene provides the rest. This sequence joins TRBV6-4 and TRBJ2-1; TRBD2 matches 13 bases. Trimming at V came to 4 bases and at J to 8 bases, leaving 5 bases not matched to a gene. The CDR3 runs 15 residues. Germline loops: CDR1 MRHNA, CDR2 SNTAGT. The CDR3 loop is CASSGTSGSIDEQFF. Partial CDR3 DNA: TGTGCCAGCAGTGGGACTAGCGGGAGTATTGATGAG.

Many counts were recorded for this clone. The observed sequence ends 3 residues before the CDR3 terminus, with the missing tail filled in from the germline J gene. This chain joins TRBV19 and TRBJ2-1; 11 bases map to TRBD2. J was trimmed by 1 base and V by 5 bases; bases with no gene match: 7. CDR1 LNHDA and CDR2 SQIVND come from the germline V gene (reference sequence). The CDR3 spans 17 residues. CDR3 region: CASSPTGTSGSYNEQFF. The part of the CDR3 DNA that was read is TGTGCCAGTAGTCCTACAGGGACTAGCGGATCCTACAATGAG.

This clone has a count of ten or more. Incomplete CDR3 DNA: TGTGCCAGTAGCTCGACAATTAGCAATCAGCCC. This gives the protein CASSSTISNQP. The complete CDR3 reads CASSSTISNQPQHF. V usage is TRBV19 and J usage is TRBJ1-5; unclear D gene. The sequence runs out 3 residues before the end of the CDR3; the remainder is reconstructed from the germline J gene. Germline V CDR1 and CDR2: LNHDA, SQIVND (reference sequence). Trimming removed 6 bases at V and 0 bases at J, with 9 bases between. The CDR3 is 14 amino acids.

This clone was observed many times. The sequenced fragment ends 3 residues before the CDR3 boundary, so the rest is inferred from the germline J gene. The chain has TRBV19 and TRBJ1-1, with 9 bases that match TRBD1. The CDR3 covers 15 residues. From germline, CDR1 is LNHDA and CDR2 SQIVND (reference sequence). V lost 5 bases to trimming and J lost 3 bases; unmatched junction nucleotides: 7. This CDR3 is CASSPGTGRDTEAFF. Partial CDR3 DNA: TGTGCCAGTAGTCCTGGGACAGGGAGGGACACTGAA.